One and the same sample provided the 11 T cell receptor beta chains below, sequenced in a study of T cell repertoires in cytomegalovirus infection. One entry per CDR3 protein, called by TCRdb with MiXCR from the reads. The data contain about 490,000 distinct CDR3 sequences, 11% of them seen just once; the ten biggest clones take up roughly 10%. The sequencing input was PBMCs. These receptors originate from a human donor in good health (CMV status not recorded). Some clones in this sample may be carry-over from other donors' samples.

This clonotype appeared many times. The V and J genes are TRBV5-6 and TRBJ1-1; no reliable D call. Trimming cost V 4 bases and J 2 bases, with 9 bases left between them. The CDR3 has 13 amino acids. Germline assignment: CDR1 SGHDT and CDR2 YYEEEE. CDR3 in DNA: TGTGCCAGCAGCGTGACAATCAACACTGAAGCTTTCTTT. Translation: CASSVTINTEAFF.

This clonotype has a count of ten or more. The chain joins TRBV6-1 to TRBJ2-7; D unresolved. Trimming shortened V by 1 base and J by 3 bases, and 4 bases separated the two germline ends. The germline gives CDR1 MNHNS, CDR2 SASEGT. The CDR3 totals 12 residues. CDR3 loop: CASSEGGYEQYF. The CDR3 nucleotides are TGTGCCAGCAGTGAAGGGGGCTACGAGCAGTACTTC.

This clonotype appeared many times. The J gene is TRBJ2-7, the V gene TRBV19; D uncertain. The length of the CDR3 is 13 residues. V was pared by 2 bases and J by 2 bases, with 7 bases between. Germline CDR1 and CDR2: LNHDA and SQIVND (reference sequence). The CDR3 DNA sequence: TGTGCCAGTAGTATATGGGGAACCTACGAGCAGTACTTC. Translation gives CASSIWGTYEQYF.

This rearrangement joins TRBV7-3 to TRBJ2-1; TRBD2 matches at 9 bases. The trim removed 0 bases at V and 7 bases at J, leaving 7 bases unmatched. CDR3 length: 16 amino acids. Looked up from germline, CDR1 is SGHTA and CDR2 is FQGTGA. Here the CDR3 DNA reads TGTGCCAGCAGCTTAACTCTTAGCGGGAGTCGAAATGAGCAGTTCTTC. Residues: CASSLTLSGSRNEQFF. Variable domain in full (rest from reference TRBV7-3 and TRBJ2-1): GAGVSQTPSNKVTEKGKYVELRCDPISGHTALYWYRQSLGQGPEFLIYFQGTGAADDSGLPNDRFFAVRPEGSVSTLKIQRTERGDSAVYLCASSLTLSGSRNEQFFGPGTRLTVL.

This clonotype came up a few times. This chain's CDR3 is CASSEDRVKGGYTF. DNA for the CDR3: TGCGCCAGCAGTGAGGACAGGGTAAAGGGTGGCTACACCTTC. V and J are TRBV10-2 and TRBJ1-2; 7 bases line up with TRBD1. The CDR3 has 14 residues. Germline assignment: CDR1 WSHSY and CDR2 SAAADI. V dropped 2 bases and J dropped 7; count of bases not matched to a gene: 7.

This clonotype was counted ten times or more. V is TRBV6-5 and J is TRBJ2-3; TRBD2 agrees at 12 bases. CDR1 is MNHEY and CDR2 is SVGAGI in the germline V gene. Losses at the gene ends were 4 bases for V and 2 bases for J; bases not matched to a gene: 7. The CDR3 is 17 amino acids. CDR3 sequence: CASSSQTSGGDTDTQYF. The CDR3 nucleotides are TGTGCCAGCAGTTCCCAGACTAGCGGGGGAGACACAGATACGCAGTATTTT.

This clonotype was detected once. V usage is TRBV15 and J usage is TRBJ1-6, with a possible D match to TRBD1 (5 bases). The V and J ends lost 1 base and 5 bases respectively, with 6 bases between them. CDR1 and CDR2 (germline): LNHNV, YYDKDF (reference sequence). The CDR3 consists of 14 residues. CDR3 in DNA: TGTGCCACCAGCAGAGTAGGGGATAATTCACCCCTCCACTTT. Translating gives CATSRVGDNSPLHF.

Many counts were recorded for this clonotype. The chain joins TRBV28 to TRBJ2-1; 8 bases are a match to TRBD2. Losses at the gene ends were 3 bases for V and 5 bases for J; bases not matched to a gene: 9. The CDR3 totals 16 residues. Germline V CDR1 and CDR2: MDHEN, SYDVKM. Here the CDR3 DNA reads TGTGCCAGCAGTTTTTCCGGACTAGCCGAAAACAATGAGCAGTTCTTC. Encoded protein: CASSFSGLAENNEQFF.

The J gene is TRBJ2-5, the V gene TRBV5-4; D remains unclear. The CDR3 runs to 11 residues. Trimming left V 3 bases short and J 10 bases short, with 10 bases between. Per germline, CDR1 SGHNT and CDR2 YYREEE (reference sequence). CDR3 loop: CASSSLGLQYF. Here the CDR3 DNA reads TGTGCCAGCAGCTCCCTAGGGCTCCAGTACTTC.

The table lists this clonotype with a few counts. The chain has TRBV20-1 and TRBJ1-1; D is perhaps TRBD1 (5 bases). The CDR3 covers 13 residues. Trimming took off 0 bases at V and 1 base at J, with 6 bases between the two ends. Germline assignment: CDR1 DFQATT and CDR2 SNEGSKA (reference sequence). The CDR3, as DNA: TGCAGTGCTAGAGATGGGGGGAACACTGAAGCTTTCTTT. Protein product: CSARDGGNTEAFF.

This clonotype was counted ten times or more. The chain links TRBV5-4 to TRBJ1-2; 12 bases are shared with TRBD1. The germline V gene encodes CDR1 SGHNT and CDR2 YYREEE (reference sequence). This CDR3 contains 16 residues. V lost 4 bases to trimming and J lost 7 bases; unmatched junction nucleotides: 11. DNA for the CDR3: TGTGCCAGCAGCCAGGGACAGGGGGCAACTGGTTTTGGCTACACCTTC. Its translation: CASSQGQGATGFGYTF.